This T cell receptor beta chain emerged from a study of T cell clones after liver transplantation (dated by TCRdb to about 2019). Looking at the study overall: ITN030ST, the source of the samples, was a randomized trial that attempted immunosuppression withdrawal within 2 years of liver transplantation. Donor-reactive T cell clones were identified by TCRbeta sequencing following a pre-transplant mixed lymphocyte reaction and were subsequently tracked in post-transplant blood. Third party-reactive TCRbeta sequences from pre-transplant MLRs were also identified as an antigen-independent comparator for donor-reactive sequences. Three of the eight recipients were HCV-positive; the others were transplanted for non-autoimmune, non-viral indications. Until randomization at 12-24 months post-transplant, subjects were given standard immunosuppression, with no induction therapy. Tolerance was defined as complete immunosuppression withdrawal for at least one year with no rise in liver enzymes beyond twice the upper limit of normal. Blood samples were taken pre-transplant, pre-randomization before withdrawal, and post-randomization after full withdrawal or failed withdrawal. The studied cohort comprised 8 liver transplant recipients, 3 classified as tolerant and 5 as non-tolerant. General conclusions and limits of the study: Because of small, heterogeneous patient numbers and non-standardized post-transplant time points, the conclusions were only preliminary. Donor-reactive sequences decreased more than third party-reactive sequences, which suggests partial antigen-specific deletion that was not related to withdrawal success. Once repertoire turnover was taken into account, donor-reactive detection showed a significant reduction for CD4 in 7 of 8 subjects and for CD8 in 8 of 8. Without allograft tissue specimens, donor-reactive T cells may have migrated into the graft rather than being deleted. In a couple of subjects, low numbers of available donor cells limited the measurable donor-reactive repertoire. A significant post-transplant decrease in circulating donor-reactive CD4 TCRbeta sequences was observed in most of the 8 subjects, irrespective of tolerance or HCV status.

Comments on this clone: Its cognate antigen has yet to be identified. Per-base quality was not reported, and no clone a single base away is much larger than it.

Thawed unstimulated PBMCs were stained for CD3, CD4 and CD8 and FACS-sorted into CD3+CD4+ and CD3+CD8+ populations. All 8 studied subjects were randomized to withdrawal of immunosuppression. The Qiagen DNeasy Blood and Tissue Kit was used for isolation of genomic DNA. High-throughput TCRbeta CDR3 sequencing of frozen genomic DNA was performed by immunoSEQ, including PCR amplification, mapping, bias correction and internal controls. In the original analysis: Only productive rearrangements were retained, and each unique TCRbeta sequence was defined by its CDR3 nucleotide sequence together with its V and J gene. For a sequence to be called donor-reactive, it needed a frequency of at least 0.01% and at least 5-fold expansion in CFSE-low cells compared with unstimulated pre-transplant cells. To ensure at least 90% detection power, minimum frequency thresholds were set for each subject based on that subject's lowest-template unstimulated sample. Jensen-Shannon divergence between the top 1000 TCRbeta sequences post-transplant and pre-transplant was used to measure repertoire turnover. Changes in detection of donor-reactive sequences were tested with two-sided Fisher's exact tests. TCRdb took this table from immuneACCESS and kept in-frame rearrangements with V and J called. Such tables lack part of the clones; where checked against another copy, unresolved V genes explain under half of the gap, and the rest is unexplained. V, J and clone size reflect that table, while D and trimming were determined from the DNA. The sample includes about 120,000 clones, with 90% observed a single time. 0.83% of the sample belongs to the ten largest clones.

V is cut back by 5 bases and J by 4 bases, with 8 bases in the junction unmatched. CDR1 is given as SGHRS and CDR2 as YFSETQ, both from the germline V gene. The CDR3 goes from the cysteine to the phenylalanine over 15 residues. Solely the CDR3 DNA is kept, with 45 bases framed from the first base. The TCR originated in a human patient who received a liver transplant. After a transplant, some T cells may have been passed on by the graft donor. This sample comprised CD4+ T cells from blood, obtained 12 months after liver transplant. The sequence is built from TRBV5-1 and TRBJ2-5; 10 middle bases align to TRBD2. The CDR3 here reads CASSSAGGSVETQYF. The nucleotide sequence reads TGCGCCAGCAGTTCAGCGGGAGGGTCGGTAGAGACCCAGTACTTC.